This entry describes one T cell receptor (beta chain). This sample is drawn from a study of blood T cell repertoires in COVID-19. CDR3 length: 15 amino acids. Between the trimmed V and J ends, which lost 2 bases and 2 bases, there was a span of 7 bases. Germline CDR1 SEHNR, CDR2 FQNEAQ (reference sequence). Profiling relied on immunoSEQ multiplex PCR, and the TCRdb table lists in-frame clones only, not all of them. The data show hundreds of thousands of clones, 65% to 85% seen once. Sequencing was done on a sample of PBMCs or T cells enriched from blood (not recorded which). This TCR was sampled from a woman aged 35 to 49 with acute COVID-19. This chain uses TRBV7-9 with TRBJ2-6; no clear D gene. The CDR3 is CASSLFFPGANVLTF. The DNA for the CDR3 is TGTGCCAGCAGCTTATTCTTTCCTGGGGCCAACGTCCTGACTTTC.